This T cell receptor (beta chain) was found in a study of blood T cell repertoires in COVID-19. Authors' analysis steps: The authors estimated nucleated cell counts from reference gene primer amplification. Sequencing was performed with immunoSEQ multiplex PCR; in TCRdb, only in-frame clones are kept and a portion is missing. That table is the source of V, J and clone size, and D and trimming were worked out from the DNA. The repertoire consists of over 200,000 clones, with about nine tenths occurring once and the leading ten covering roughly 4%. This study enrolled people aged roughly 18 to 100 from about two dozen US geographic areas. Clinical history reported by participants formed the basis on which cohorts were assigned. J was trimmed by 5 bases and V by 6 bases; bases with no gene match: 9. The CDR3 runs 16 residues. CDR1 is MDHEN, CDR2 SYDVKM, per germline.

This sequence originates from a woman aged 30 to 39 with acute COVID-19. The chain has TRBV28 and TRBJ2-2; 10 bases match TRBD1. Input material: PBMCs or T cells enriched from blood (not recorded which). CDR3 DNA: TGTGCCAGCAGCCTTCCGGGACAGGGGTTAACCGGGGAGCTGTTTTTT. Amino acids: CASSLPGQGLTGELFF.